The 14 T cell receptor beta chains below come from one sample, sequenced in a study of blood T cell repertoires in COVID-19. The repertoire was sequenced with immunoSEQ multiplex PCR; TCRdb's copy has only in-frame clones and lacks some. The sample lists a few hundred thousand clones; roughly 87% were seen once. Sequences were obtained from PBMCs or T cells enriched from blood (not recorded which). The receptors were sampled from a woman under 40 who had recovered from COVID-19.

This chain joins TRBV6-5 and TRBJ2-7; D unclear. V lost 0 bases to trimming and J lost 4 bases, with 13 bases between them. Germline V CDR1 and CDR2: MNHEY, SVGAGI. The CDR3 contains 15 residues. This chain's CDR3 is CASSYSNSIPYEQYF. The CDR3 DNA reads TGTGCCAGCAGTTACTCGAACTCCATCCCATACGAGCAGTACTTC.

The gene calls are TRBV7-2 and TRBJ2-5; a possible D gene is TRBD2 (6 bases). The CDR3 spans 11 residues. The V gene's germline CDR1 is SGHTA and CDR2 FQGNSA. V was clipped by 1 base and J by 13 bases, with 10 bases between them. CDR3 protein: CASSLGLVRYF. The CDR3 DNA is TGTGCCAGCAGCTTAGGACTAGTGAGGTACTTC.

The chain couples TRBV19 to TRBJ1-4; 11 bases fit TRBD1. Trimming cost V 6 bases and J 7 bases; bases outside gene matches: 7. Per the germline V gene, CDR1 is LNHDA and CDR2 is SQIVND (reference sequence). This CDR3 has 15 amino acids. In DNA, the CDR3 is TGTGCCAGTAGCTATCCCGGGACAGGGGGTGAAAAACTGTTTTTT. This gives the protein CASSYPGTGGEKLFF.

This chain joins TRBV14 and TRBJ1-3; 7 bases map to TRBD1. The CDR3 is 18 amino acids. The germline V gene has CDR1 SGHDN and CDR2 FVKESK. V lost 1 base to trimming and J lost 4 bases; unmatched junction nucleotides: 13. CDR3: CASSQVGGPRGTGNTIYF. The CDR3 coding sequence is TGTGCCAGCAGCCAAGTAGGGGGACCCAGGGGGACAGGAAACACCATATATTTT.

This chain joins TRBV5-1 and TRBJ1-5; D may be TRBD1 (5 bases). V lost 3 bases, J lost 5 bases, and 12 bases lay in between. From germline, CDR1 is SGHRS and CDR2 YFSETQ. The CDR3 runs 14 residues. The DNA for the CDR3 is TGCGCCAGCAGCTCCGGGGGGGGTGATCAGCCCCAGCATTTT. Its translation: CASSSGGGDQPQHF.

The rearrangement links TRBV3-1 (or the pseudogene TRBV3-2) to TRBJ1-1, with D possibly matching TRBD1 (5 bases). CDR1 and CDR2 (germline): LGHDT, YNNKEL (reference sequence). This CDR3 spans 14 amino acids. V was cut by 6 bases and J by 1 base, with 12 bases left in between. CDR3 amino acids: CASSHRKQNTEAFF. CDR3 nucleotides: TGTGCCAGCAGTCACAGGAAACAGAACACTGAAGCTTTCTTT.

The chain carries TRBV4-3 and TRBJ2-1, with 11 bases aligning to TRBD1. V trimming: 4 bases; J trimming: 7 bases; junction bases outside the gene matches: 9. This CDR3 is 16 amino acids long. Per germline, CDR1 LGHNA and CDR2 YSLEER. The CDR3 region is CASSRAGQGAFNEQFF. CDR3 sequence (DNA): TGCGCCAGCAGCCGAGCCGGACAGGGGGCGTTTAATGAGCAGTTCTTC.

This rearrangement joins TRBV9 to TRBJ1-1; 7 nucleotides align to TRBD1. Germline V gene sequence: CDR1 SGDLS, CDR2 YYNGEE. The CDR3 is 16 amino acids. Germline trimming cut 3 bases from V and 0 bases from J; bases unmatched to any gene: 8. CDR3 in amino acids: CASSARPGQLNTEAFF. The CDR3 nucleotides are TGTGCCAGCAGCGCCCGCCCGGGACAGTTGAACACTGAAGCTTTCTTT.

The V call is TRBV7-9, the J call TRBJ1-4; D perhaps matches TRBD1 (5 bases). This CDR3 has 17 amino acids. Looked up from germline, CDR1 is SEHNR and CDR2 is FQNEAQ (reference sequence). V lost 5 bases and J lost 4, with 20 bases in between. The CDR3 here is CASSDAVGGGFNEKLFF. Written as DNA, the CDR3 is TGTGCCAGCAGCGATGCCGTTGGCGGGGGATTTAATGAAAAACTGTTTTTT. The entire variable domain, with the rest obtained from reference TRBV7-9 and TRBJ1-4, is as follows: DTGVSQNPRHKITKRGQNVTFRCDPISEHNRLYWYRQTLGQGPEFLTYFQNEAQLEKSRLLSDRFSAERPKGSFSTLEIQRTEQGDSAMYLCASSDAVGGGFNEKLFFGSGTQLSVL.

This clone was recorded once. The J gene is TRBJ1-1, the V gene TRBV6-5, with TRBD1 matching 9 bases. J gave up 6 bases and V 0 bases, and 5 bases lay outside the gene matches. The CDR3 has 15 amino acids. Germline CDR1 MNHEY, CDR2 SVGAGI. CDR3 DNA: TGTGCCAGCAGTTACTCGACAGGGGGAAACGCTGAAGCTTTCTTT. Amino acid sequence: CASSYSTGGNAEAFF.

The chain carries TRBV20-1 and TRBJ1-3; D unresolved. The CDR3 runs 11 residues. The germline CDR1 and CDR2 sequences are DFQATT and SNEGSKA (reference sequence). V was cut by 7 bases and J by 3 bases, with 7 bases left in between. CDR3 region: CSGEDGNTIYF. In DNA form, the CDR3 reads TGCAGTGGGGAGGATGGAAACACCATATATTTT.

A note on this clone: The same CDR3 also results from other DNA sequences found in this sample. V is TRBV7-9 and J is TRBJ1-2, with TRBD1 as a possible D gene (6 bases). The CDR3 extends over 13 amino acids. Germline values: CDR1 SEHNR, CDR2 FQNEAQ (reference sequence). The germline V and J ends were trimmed by 5 bases and 4 bases, with 11 bases remaining between them. The CDR3: CASSQTGIYGYTF. The CDR3 DNA sequence: TGTGCCAGCAGCCAAACAGGGATCTATGGCTACACCTTC. The entire variable domain, with the rest obtained from reference TRBV7-9 and TRBJ1-2, is as follows: DTGVSQNPRHKITKRGQNVTFRCDPISEHNRLYWYRQTLGQGPEFLTYFQNEAQLEKSRLLSDRFSAERPKGSFSTLEIQRTEQGDSAMYLCASSQTGIYGYTFGSGTRLTVV.

This clone is a singleton in its sample. The chain uses TRBV6-1 and TRBJ2-5; TRBD1 agrees at 8 bases. This CDR3 is 14 amino acids long. Trimming at V came to 3 bases and at J to 5 bases, leaving 5 bases not matched to a gene. CDR1 and CDR2 (germline): MNHNS, SASEGT. CDR3 DNA: TGTGCCAGCAGTGAGGCAACAGGGGGGGAGACCCAGTACTTC. As protein: CASSEATGGETQYF.

The chain carries TRBV7-2 and TRBJ1-1; 7 nucleotides line up with TRBD1. The CDR3 has 16 amino acids. The ends lost 2 bases at V and 7 bases at J; junction bases unmatched: 13. CDR1 SGHTA and CDR2 FQGNSA come from the germline V gene. As DNA, the CDR3 is TGTGCCAGCAGCTTATGGACTTCCAGGGGGGCAGGTGAAGCTTTCTTT. It is translated as CASSLWTSRGAGEAFF.